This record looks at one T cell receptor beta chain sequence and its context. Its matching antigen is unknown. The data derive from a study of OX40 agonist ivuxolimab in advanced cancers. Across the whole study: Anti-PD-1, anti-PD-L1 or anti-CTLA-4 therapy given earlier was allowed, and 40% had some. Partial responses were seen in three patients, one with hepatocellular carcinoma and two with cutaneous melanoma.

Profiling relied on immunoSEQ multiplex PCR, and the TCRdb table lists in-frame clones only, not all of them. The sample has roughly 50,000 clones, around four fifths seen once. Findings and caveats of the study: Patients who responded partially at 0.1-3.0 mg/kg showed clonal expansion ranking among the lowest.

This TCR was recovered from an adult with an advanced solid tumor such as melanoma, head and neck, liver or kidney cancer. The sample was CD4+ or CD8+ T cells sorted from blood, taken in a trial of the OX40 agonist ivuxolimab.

As DNA, the CDR3 is TGTGCCAGCAGCATTCGACAGGGGGGGATCTATGGCTACACCTTC. It is translated as CASSIRQGGIYGYTF. The rearrangement links TRBV7-2 to TRBJ1-2; 9 positions match TRBD1. The V segment lost 5 bases and the J segment 4 bases; nucleotides outside the gene matches: 8. The germline CDR1 and CDR2 sequences are SGHTA and FQGNSA. The CDR3 contains 15 residues.